Reported below is one TCR beta chain. The target antigen is unknown. The TCR library protocol attached unique molecular identifiers to the individual cDNA molecules. One entry per CDR3 protein results from TCRdb running MiXCR on the 5' RACE reads. The table records around 99,000 distinct CDR3 sequences, 16% of them present only once. The record originates from a study of early T cells in non-severe SARS-CoV-2 infection. Background on the study: Unsorted whole blood bulk RNA was sequenced, with unpaired chains. Points from the study as a whole: Missing private and CD4 specificities, VDJdb matching favored anti-spike CD8 responses.

The CDR3 length is 13 residues. CDR1 and CDR2 (germline): SGHKS, YYEKEE (reference sequence). V was clipped by 6 bases and J by 4 bases; unmatched bases: 7. Sequencing was performed on whole blood, taken at baseline. The genes are TRBV5-5 and TRBJ2-7, with TRBD1 matching 7 bases. The source is an adult who was a healthcare worker with PCR-confirmed SARS-CoV-2 infection or an uninfected control (not recorded which). The CDR3 reads CASTQTGRYEQYF. The CDR3 nucleotides read TGTGCCAGCACCCAGACAGGGCGGTACGAGCAGTACTTC.